Sequencing of this T cell receptor beta chain was carried out in a study of OX40 agonist ivuxolimab in advanced cancers. General study results and limits: Some patients without response likewise showed low normalized clonal expansion.

Patients were ineligible given autoimmune disease history or systemic immunosuppression. TCRdb's copy holds only in-frame clones and misses some; the assay was immunoSEQ multiplex PCR. The sample has fewer than 80,000 clones; about 91% are singletons. As to this clone: Its antigen is not known.

The clonotype comes from an adult with an advanced solid tumor such as melanoma, head and neck, liver or kidney cancer. The sample here was CD4+ or CD8+ T cells sorted from blood, taken in a trial of the OX40 agonist ivuxolimab.

As DNA, the CDR3 is TGTGCCTTACGGGACACTGAAGCTTTCTTT. It specifies CALRDTEAFF. This chain uses TRBV30 with TRBJ1-1; D is undetermined. The V end was cut by 7 bases, the J end by 3 bases, with 6 bases between. Germline assignment: CDR1 GTSNPN and CDR2 SVGIG (reference sequence). The CDR3 extends over 10 amino acids.